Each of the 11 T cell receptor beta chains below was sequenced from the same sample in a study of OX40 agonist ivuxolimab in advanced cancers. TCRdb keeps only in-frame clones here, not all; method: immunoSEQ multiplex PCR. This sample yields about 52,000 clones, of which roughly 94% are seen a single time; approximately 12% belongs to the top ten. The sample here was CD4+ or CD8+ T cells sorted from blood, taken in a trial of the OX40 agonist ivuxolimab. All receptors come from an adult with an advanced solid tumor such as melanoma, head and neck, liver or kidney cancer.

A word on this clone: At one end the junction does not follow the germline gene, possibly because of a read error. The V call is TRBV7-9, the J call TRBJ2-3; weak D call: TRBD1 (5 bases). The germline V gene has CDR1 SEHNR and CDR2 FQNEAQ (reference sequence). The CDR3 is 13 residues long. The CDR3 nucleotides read TGTGCCAGCAGCTTTGCAGGGTGGGATACGAAGTATTTT. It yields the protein CASSFAGWDTKYF.

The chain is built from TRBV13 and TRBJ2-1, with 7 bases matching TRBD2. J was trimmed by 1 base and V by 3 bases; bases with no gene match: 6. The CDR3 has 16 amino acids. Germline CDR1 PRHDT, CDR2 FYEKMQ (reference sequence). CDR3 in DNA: TGTGCCAGCAGCTTCCAGCGGGAAAAGTCCTACAATGAGCAGTTCTTC. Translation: CASSFQREKSYNEQFF.

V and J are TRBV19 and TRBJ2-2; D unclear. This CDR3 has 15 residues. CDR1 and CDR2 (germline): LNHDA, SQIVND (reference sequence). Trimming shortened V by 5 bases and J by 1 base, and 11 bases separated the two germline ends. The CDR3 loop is CASSQEVQNTGELFF. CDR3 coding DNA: TGTGCCAGTAGTCAAGAGGTCCAGAACACCGGGGAGCTGTTTTTT. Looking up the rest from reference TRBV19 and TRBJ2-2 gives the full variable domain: DGGITQSPKYLFRKEGQNVTLSCEQNLNHDAMYWYRQDPGQGLRLIYYSQIVNDFQKGDIAEGYSVSREKKESFPLTVTSAQKNPTAFYLCASSQEVQNTGELFFGEGSRLTVL.

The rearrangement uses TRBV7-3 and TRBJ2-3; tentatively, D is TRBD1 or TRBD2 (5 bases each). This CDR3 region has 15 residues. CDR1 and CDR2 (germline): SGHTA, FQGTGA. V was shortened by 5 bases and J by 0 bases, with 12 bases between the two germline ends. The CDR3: CASSIRDASTDTQYF. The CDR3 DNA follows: TGTGCCAGCAGCATCCGGGACGCTAGCACAGATACGCAGTATTTT.

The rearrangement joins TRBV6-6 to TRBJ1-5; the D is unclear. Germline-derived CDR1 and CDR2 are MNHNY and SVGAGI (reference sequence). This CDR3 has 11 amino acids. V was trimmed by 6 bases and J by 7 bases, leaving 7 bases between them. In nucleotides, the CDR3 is TGTGCCAGCAGCCATATCCAGCCCCAGCATTTT. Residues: CASSHIQPQHF.

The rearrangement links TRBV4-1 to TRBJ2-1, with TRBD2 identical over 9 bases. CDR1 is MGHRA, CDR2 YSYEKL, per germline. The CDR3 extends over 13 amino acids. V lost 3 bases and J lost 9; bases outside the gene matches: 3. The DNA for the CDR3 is TGCGCCAGCAGCCATCCAGCGGGAGGTGAGCAGTTCTTC. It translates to CASSHPAGGEQFF.

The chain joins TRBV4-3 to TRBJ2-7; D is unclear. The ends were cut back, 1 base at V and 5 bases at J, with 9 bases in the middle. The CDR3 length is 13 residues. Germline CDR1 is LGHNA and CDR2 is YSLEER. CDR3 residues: CASSQGEGNEQYF. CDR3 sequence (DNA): TGCGCCAGCAGCCAAGGGGAAGGGAACGAGCAGTACTTC.

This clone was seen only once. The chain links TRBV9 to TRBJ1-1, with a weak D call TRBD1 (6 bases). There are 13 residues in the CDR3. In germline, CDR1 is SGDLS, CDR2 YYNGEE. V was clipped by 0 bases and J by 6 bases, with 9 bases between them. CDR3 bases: TGTGCCAGCAGCGTAGAGGGGGGGCCTGAAGCTTTCTTT. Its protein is CASSVEGGPEAFF.

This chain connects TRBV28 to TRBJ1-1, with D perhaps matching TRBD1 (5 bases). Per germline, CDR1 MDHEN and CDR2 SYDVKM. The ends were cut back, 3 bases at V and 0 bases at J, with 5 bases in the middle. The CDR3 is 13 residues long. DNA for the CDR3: TGTGCCAGCAGTTTGGGACTGAACACTGAAGCTTTCTTT. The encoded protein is CASSLGLNTEAFF.

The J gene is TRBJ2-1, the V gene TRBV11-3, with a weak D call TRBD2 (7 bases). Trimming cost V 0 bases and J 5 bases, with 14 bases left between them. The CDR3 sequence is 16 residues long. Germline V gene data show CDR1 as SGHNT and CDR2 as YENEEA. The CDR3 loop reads CASSLELGGPNNEQFF. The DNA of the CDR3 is TGTGCCAGCAGCTTAGAATTGGGGGGGCCAAACAATGAGCAGTTCTTC.

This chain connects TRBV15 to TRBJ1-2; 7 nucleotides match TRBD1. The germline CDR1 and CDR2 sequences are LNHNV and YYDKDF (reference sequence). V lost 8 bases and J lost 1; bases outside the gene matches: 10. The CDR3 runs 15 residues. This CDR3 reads CATSGTASLNYGYTF. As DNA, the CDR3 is TGTGCCACCTCCGGGACAGCTAGTCTTAACTATGGCTACACCTTC.